Included here is one T cell receptor (beta chain) sequence, with context. The CDR3 consists of 15 residues. Trimming took 0 bases from V and 4 from J, leaving 9 bases between them. Germline CDR1 is MGHRA and CDR2 is YSYEKL. This record belongs to a study of OX40 agonist ivuxolimab in advanced cancers. Clones were sequenced by immunoSEQ multiplex PCR, and TCRdb holds only the in-frame ones, with some missing. The sample lists under 110,000 clones; around nine tenths were seen once. This TCR derives from an adult with an advanced solid tumor such as melanoma, head and neck, liver or kidney cancer. The material was CD4+ or CD8+ T cells sorted from blood, obtained in a trial of the OX40 agonist ivuxolimab. The gene calls are TRBV4-1 and TRBJ1-4; D possibly corresponds to TRBD1 (6 bases). The CDR3 sequence is CASSQERGGNEKLFF. The CDR3 DNA reads as TGCGCCAGCAGCCAAGAACGAGGGGGTAATGAAAAACTGTTTTTT.